The clone carrying this T cell receptor (beta chain) was seen a handful of times. This sample is drawn from a study of T-cell memory formation after mild COVID-19. In TCRdb, the 5' RACE reads were re-called with MiXCR into one record per CDR3 protein. The data show approximately 570,000 distinct CDR3 sequences, about a sixth seen once. The V gene lost 5 bases and the J gene lost 0 bases, with 14 bases spanning the gap. The CDR3 is made up of 16 amino acids. The germline V gene encodes CDR1 SEHNR and CDR2 FQNEAQ (reference sequence). The clonotype comes from an adult woman who had mild COVID-19 (a few samples of this study predate the infection). Cell type and time point are not known. The sequencing sample was made of PBMCs or a T cell subset sorted from them (not recorded which). J is TRBJ1-5 and V is TRBV7-9; D perhaps matches TRBD1 (5 bases). Here the CDR3 DNA reads TGTGCCAGCAGCCTACTCGACAGTCATAGCAATCAGCCCCAGCATTTT. Translating gives CASSLLDSHSNQPQHF.